This T cell receptor beta chain was profiled in a study of blood T cell repertoires in COVID-19. Repertoires were generated with immunoSEQ multiplex PCR, while TCRdb's copy carries only in-frame clones and drops some. The sample contains a few hundred thousand clones, 80% to 90% of which appear only once. V dropped 3 bases and J dropped 2 bases, with 11 bases sitting between them. The germline CDR1 and CDR2 sequences are SGHRS and YFSETQ. This CDR3 has 14 amino acids. This sequence originates from a woman aged 25 to 39 who had recovered from COVID-19. The specimen sequenced was PBMCs or T cells enriched from blood (not recorded which). This rearrangement joins TRBV5-1 to TRBJ2-5, with D maybe TRBD1 (7 bases). DNA of the CDR3: TGCGCCAGCAGCTGGAGGGGACAGCAAGAGACCCAGTACTTC. Translating gives CASSWRGQQETQYF.